The subject of this entry is one T cell receptor beta chain. The data were obtained in a study of early T cells in non-severe SARS-CoV-2 infection. Across the whole study: Unpaired chains resulted from sequencing bulk RNA of unsorted whole blood.

Individually, cDNA molecules had unique molecular identifiers attached to them. One entry per CDR3 protein, called by TCRdb with MiXCR from the 5' RACE reads. The sample lists about 71,000 distinct CDR3 sequences; approximately 13% were seen once. The CDR3 is 16 residues long. From germline, CDR1 is SGHVS and CDR2 FNYEAQ. The V segment lost 4 bases and the J segment 2 bases; nucleotides outside the gene matches: 6. The origin of this receptor is an adult who was a healthcare worker with PCR-confirmed SARS-CoV-2 infection or an uninfected control (not recorded which). The sample was whole blood, taken at baseline. This chain connects TRBV7-6 to TRBJ2-2; 8 positions agree with TRBD1. The DNA for the CDR3 is TGTGCCAGCAGCTCAGCAGGGGGCAGTAACACCGGGGAGCTGTTTTTT. The encoded protein is CASSSAGGSNTGELFF.